A few counts support the clone carrying this T cell receptor (beta chain). Its antigen is currently unknown. The data originate from a study of identical twins. It was template switching that added a universal primer site, and there were unique molecular identifiers on the cDNA. TCRdb re-analysed the 5' RACE reads in MiXCR, keeping a single row per CDR3 protein. The table lists approximately 690,000 distinct CDR3 sequences, 5.5% to 6.5% of them singletons, with roughly 1.6% in the top ten. Study-wide results and caveats: There was an excess of low generation probability in the out-of-frame alpha sequences that twins shared. Insertion counts were lower in abundant cord blood beta clonotypes, a trend that memory repertoires did not show. These conclusions were based on statistical analysis (cross-sectional, not following the same donors).

CDR1 and CDR2 (germline): KGHSH, LQKENI. There are 14 residues in the CDR3. V lost 3 bases, J lost 5 bases, and 13 bases lay in between. What was sequenced was naive T cells sorted from blood. The sequence was obtained from a man aged 18 to 30 in good health. J is TRBJ1-1 and V is TRBV18, with no clear D. For the CDR3, the DNA is TGTGCCAGCTCACCCCGGGTCGAGAATACTGAAGCTTTCTTT. This translates into CASSPRVENTEAFF. Full variable domain (remainder filled in from reference TRBV18 and TRBJ1-1): NAGVMQNPRHLVRRRGQEARLRCSPMKGHSHVYWYRQLPEEGLKFMVYLQKENIIDESGMPKERFSAEFPKEGPSILRIQQVVRGDSAAYFCASSPRVENTEAFFGQGTRLTVV.